These 28 T cell receptor beta chains were all obtained from the same sample, sequenced in a study of vaccination effects on CD4 cells after COVID-19. The repertoire was sequenced with immunoSEQ multiplex PCR; TCRdb's copy has only in-frame clones and lacks some. The sample yields roughly 71,000 clones, around four fifths seen once. Their cognate antigens are unknown. Viral peptide pools were used in the ViraFEST assay to expand antigen-specific CD4+ T cells, and sequencing came afterward. Culture lasted about ten days before CD4+ T cell isolation. Each participant received a vaccine that was either BNT162b2 or mRNA-1273, given as two doses. This material consisted of CD4+ T cells from PBMCs cultured with HCoV-OC43 spike peptides, taken after COVID-19 vaccination. Described subset: HCoV-OC43 spike overlapping peptide pool stimulation. Every receptor here comes from a human donor who received a COVID-19 vaccine.

CDR3 protein: CASAPSGSYNEQFF. CDR3 in DNA: TGCGCCAGTGCCCCATCGGGCTCCTACAATGAGCAGTTCTTC. The genes are TRBV5-1 and TRBJ2-1; D remains unclear. The V gene's germline CDR1 is SGHRS and CDR2 YFSETQ. Trimming cost V 8 bases and J 0 bases, with 12 bases left between them. This CDR3 spans 14 amino acids.

This clone has more than one count but fewer than ten. This chain joins TRBV6-6 and TRBJ2-6; 7 nucleotides match TRBD2. The CDR3 has 14 residues. The trim removed 6 bases at V and 4 bases at J, leaving 3 bases unmatched. Germline V gene data show CDR1 as MNHNY and CDR2 as SVGAGI (reference sequence). The CDR3 DNA reads TGTGCCAGCAGAGCGGGGAACGGGGCCAACGTCCTGACTTTC. Its translation: CASRAGNGANVLTF.

V gene TRBV10-2 combines with J gene TRBJ2-1, with a tentative D call TRBD2 (7 bases). Germline loops: CDR1 WSHSY, CDR2 SAAADI. The CDR3 spans 13 residues. Trimming removed 6 bases from V and 2 bases from J, with 8 bases in between. CDR3 sequence reads: CASSGGPYNEQFF. The CDR3 region has the DNA TGCGCCAGCAGCGGGGGGCCCTACAATGAGCAGTTCTTC.

This clone was counted only a few times. The J gene is TRBJ2-1, the V gene TRBV24-1; tentatively, D is TRBD1 or TRBD2 (5 bases each). The CDR3 is made up of 18 amino acids. The germline V gene encodes CDR1 KGHDR and CDR2 SFDVKD. Trimming shortened V by 5 bases and J by 0 bases, and 19 bases separated the two germline ends. Here the CDR3 reads CATSGKARGGSSYNEQFF. In DNA form, the CDR3 reads TGTGCCACCAGTGGAAAGGCGAGGGGTGGCAGCTCCTACAATGAGCAGTTCTTC.

This sequence joins TRBV4-2 and TRBJ1-4; 9 bases are a match to TRBD1. The CDR3 sequence is 14 residues long. Unmatched junction bases numbered 5, after V lost 4 bases and J lost 8 bases. The germline V gene has CDR1 LGHNA and CDR2 YNFKEQ. The CDR3 here is CASSLTGGGEKLFF. In DNA form, the CDR3 reads TGTGCCAGCAGCCTGACAGGGGGAGGAGAAAAACTGTTTTTT.

The genes are TRBV6-5 and TRBJ2-1, with 9 bases lining up with TRBD1. CDR3 size: 14 residues. Germline CDR1 is MNHEY and CDR2 is SVGAGI. J gave up 6 bases and V 6 bases, and 6 bases lay outside the gene matches. The CDR3 here is CASRGQGSVNEQFF. CDR3 bases: TGTGCCAGCAGGGGACAGGGTTCTGTCAATGAGCAGTTCTTC.

The chain links TRBV11-3 to TRBJ1-1; D not resolved. With 5 bases removed from V and 0 bases from J, the gap between germline ends came to 7 bases. CDR3 size: 13 residues. CDR1 is SGHNT and CDR2 is YENEEA in the germline V gene. For the CDR3, the DNA is TGTGCCAGCAGCCAATCACTGAACACTGAAGCTTTCTTT. Translation gives CASSQSLNTEAFF.

V and J are TRBV3-1 (or the pseudogene TRBV3-2) and TRBJ2-6; D is unresolved. V lost 5 bases to trimming and J lost 0 bases, with 14 bases between them. This CDR3 contains 17 residues. In germline, CDR1 is LGHDT, CDR2 YNNKEL (reference sequence). In DNA, the CDR3 is TGTGCCAGCAGCGCCTCCCTCCCACACTCTGGGGCCAACGTCCTGACTTTC. Translating gives CASSASLPHSGANVLTF.

This chain joins TRBV4-1 and TRBJ2-3, with a tentative D call TRBD2 (6 bases). Trimming left V 1 base short and J 4 bases short, with 12 bases between. The CDR3 has 15 residues. The germline V gene encodes CDR1 MGHRA and CDR2 YSYEKL. The CDR3 spells CASSQVGGAADTQYF. DNA for the CDR3: TGCGCCAGCAGCCAAGTTGGCGGGGCCGCAGATACGCAGTATTTT.

This rearrangement joins TRBV6-6 to TRBJ2-5; D might be TRBD1 or TRBD2, each matching 6 bases. CDR3 length: 11 amino acids. CDR1 is MNHNY, CDR2 SVGAGI, per germline (reference sequence). V was pared by 11 bases and J by 4 bases, with 11 bases between. The CDR3 loop is CAGGPRETQYF. The CDR3, as DNA: TGTGCCGGGGGGCCCCGAGAGACCCAGTACTTC.

This sequence joins TRBV4-1 and TRBJ2-5; D may be TRBD1 or TRBD2 (5 bases each). This CDR3 has 16 amino acids. Between the trimmed V and J ends, which lost 5 bases and 3 bases, there was a span of 19 bases. CDR1 and CDR2 from the germline V gene are MGHRA and YSYEKL. CDR3 sequence reads: CASSNTRDPPKETQYF. CDR3 in DNA: TGCGCCAGCAGCAATACCCGGGACCCCCCAAAAGAGACCCAGTACTTC.

This rearrangement joins TRBV9 to TRBJ2-1; D call uncertain. This CDR3 region has 14 residues. Germline V gene lookup returns CDR1 SGDLS and CDR2 YYNGEE. Trimming shortened V by 1 base and J by 5 bases, and 10 bases separated the two germline ends. The chain's CDR3 is CASSVRGAHNEQFF. CDR3 sequence (DNA): TGTGCCAGCAGCGTACGAGGAGCCCACAATGAGCAGTTCTTC. The full variable domain, completed using reference TRBV9 and TRBJ2-1, is DSGVTQTPKHLITATGQRVTLRCSPRSGDLSVYWYQQSLDQGLQFLIQYYNGEERAKGNILERFSAQQFPDLHSELNLSSLELGDSALYFCASSVRGAHNEQFFGPGTRLTVL.

This chain uses TRBV19 with TRBJ2-1; D call uncertain. The CDR3 loop spans 12 amino acids. In germline, CDR1 is LNHDA, CDR2 SQIVND (reference sequence). Trimming took off 4 bases at V and 4 bases at J, with 5 bases between the two ends. CDR3 coding DNA: TGTGCCAGTAGTACCCATTACAATGAGCAGTTCTTC. Its translation: CASSTHYNEQFF. Supplemented by reference TRBV19 and TRBJ2-1, the full variable domain reads DGGITQSPKYLFRKEGQNVTLSCEQNLNHDAMYWYRQDPGQGLRLIYYSQIVNDFQKGDIAEGYSVSREKKESFPLTVTSAQKNPTAFYLCASSTHYNEQFFGPGTRLTVL.

The chain links TRBV4-3 to TRBJ1-4; D gene uncertain. V dropped 0 bases and J dropped 0 bases, with 8 bases sitting between them. Germline V gene sequence: CDR1 LGHNA, CDR2 YSLEER. The CDR3 is 16 amino acids. In nucleotides, the CDR3 is TGCGCCAGCAGCCAAGATTGGGTTGCAACTAATGAAAAACTGTTTTTT. Protein product: CASSQDWVATNEKLFF.

This rearrangement joins TRBV30 to TRBJ2-5; 10 bases align to TRBD1. There are 15 residues in the CDR3. The germline V gene has CDR1 GTSNPN and CDR2 SVGIG (reference sequence). The trim removed 2 bases at V and 3 bases at J, leaving 6 bases unmatched. CDR3 residues: CAWSSRQGAKETQYF. Written as DNA, the CDR3 is TGTGCCTGGAGTTCAAGACAGGGGGCCAAAGAGACCCAGTACTTC.

The rearrangement uses TRBV10-3 and TRBJ2-5; possibly TRBD1 for D (6 bases). Germline-derived CDR1 and CDR2 are ENHRY and SYGVKD. The V gene lost 10 bases and the J gene lost 3 bases, with 15 bases spanning the gap. The CDR3 loop spans 13 amino acids. The CDR3, as DNA: TGTGCCACTTCTCTCGGACAGAAAGAGACCCAGTACTTC. Protein product: CATSLGQKETQYF.

The J gene is TRBJ1-5, the V gene TRBV2; D is undetermined. CDR1 is SNHLY and CDR2 is FYNNEI in the germline V gene. The CDR3 extends over 13 amino acids. Trimming cost V 7 bases and J 0 bases, with 7 bases left between them. The CDR3 sequence: CASTQYSNQPQHF. Written as DNA, the CDR3 is TGTGCCAGCACGCAGTATAGCAATCAGCCCCAGCATTTT.

This clone was counted between two and nine times. The CDR3: CASSFGNTEAFF. The CDR3 nucleotides read TGTGCCAGCAGTTTTGGTAACACTGAAGCTTTCTTT. The chain is built from TRBV12-3 or TRBV12-4 and TRBJ1-1; D is unresolved. Trimming took 3 bases from V and 2 from J, leaving 4 bases between them. The CDR3 has 12 residues.

The V and J genes are TRBV24-1 and TRBJ2-3, with D tentatively TRBD2 (7 bases). This CDR3 comprises 16 residues. V dropped 6 bases and J dropped 5 bases, with 20 bases sitting between them. From germline, CDR1 is KGHDR and CDR2 SFDVKD. Written as DNA, the CDR3 is TGTGCCACCAGTAGCACTATCGGGGGGCCGGGAGATACGCAGTATTTT. The encoded protein is CATSSTIGGPGDTQYF.

This clone has just one count. The chain couples TRBV28 to TRBJ1-3; a possible D gene is TRBD1 (6 bases). The V end lost 7 bases, the J end lost 0 bases, and 10 bases lay between the germline ends. The CDR3 runs 14 residues. Per the germline V gene, CDR1 is MDHEN and CDR2 is SYDVKM. The CDR3 loop reads CASTPGASGNTIYF. For the CDR3, the DNA is TGTGCCAGCACTCCGGGGGCCTCTGGAAACACCATATATTTT.

This clone was recorded a few times. This chain connects TRBV12-3 or TRBV12-4 to TRBJ1-2, with 8 bases aligning to TRBD1. This CDR3 is 13 amino acids long. The ends lost 5 bases at V and 8 bases at J; junction bases unmatched: 7. CDR3 region: CASSTRTGSGYTF. For the CDR3, the DNA is TGTGCCAGCAGTACAAGGACAGGGAGCGGCTACACCTTC.

This sequence joins TRBV5-1 and TRBJ2-4; 7 positions agree with TRBD2. This CDR3 has 13 amino acids. V shed 0 bases and J 8 bases; nucleotides not matched to a gene: 2. Germline assignment: CDR1 SGHRS and CDR2 YFSETQ. The CDR3 sequence is CASSLEGRDIQYF. CDR3 in DNA: TGCGCCAGCAGCTTGGAGGGGAGGGACATTCAGTACTTC. The full variable domain, in which reference TRBV5-1 and TRBJ2-4 provide the parts outside the CDR3, is KAGVTQTPRYLIKTRGQQVTLSCSPISGHRSVSWYQQTPGQGLQFLFEYFSETQRNKGNFPGRFSGRQFSNSRSEMNVSTLELGDSALYLCASSLEGRDIQYFGAGTRLSVL.

The gene calls are TRBV5-4 and TRBJ1-3; D is undetermined. V was trimmed by 0 bases and J by 3 bases, leaving 4 bases between them. CDR3 length equals 13 residues. CDR1 is SGHNT and CDR2 is YYREEE in the germline V gene (reference sequence). The CDR3, as DNA: TGTGCCAGCAGCTTGGGGTTTGGAAACACCATATATTTT. Translated: CASSLGFGNTIYF.

The chain uses TRBV28 and TRBJ1-3, with D possibly TRBD1 on 5 matching bases. The ends were cut back, 8 bases at V and 0 bases at J, with 17 bases in the middle. The CDR3 totals 16 residues. Germline values: CDR1 MDHEN, CDR2 SYDVKM. CDR3 protein: CASGDDSRLSGNTIYF. DNA for the CDR3: TGTGCCAGCGGCGATGACAGCCGACTCTCTGGAAACACCATATATTTT.

This chain joins TRBV10-2 and TRBJ1-5; D unclear. The V gene lost 0 bases and the J gene lost 7 bases, with 16 bases spanning the gap. Germline CDR1 reads WSHSY; CDR2 reads SAAADI. The CDR3 loop spans 16 amino acids. The CDR3 sequence is CASSESSPTLSQPQHF. In DNA, the CDR3 is TGCGCCAGCAGTGAGTCATCTCCAACCCTCTCCCAGCCCCAGCATTTT.

The CDR3 DNA is TGTGCCAGTAGTATAGATCATCAGATGGCAGATACGCAGTATTTT. It codes for CASSIDHQMADTQYF. The chain couples TRBV19 to TRBJ2-3; D call uncertain. The CDR3 runs 15 residues. The V gene lost 0 bases and the J gene lost 4 bases, with 11 bases spanning the gap. CDR1 is LNHDA, CDR2 SQIVND, per germline (reference sequence).

This rearrangement joins TRBV11-2 to TRBJ2-6; the D is unclear. V lost 1 base and J lost 2, with 6 bases in between. The germline V gene encodes CDR1 SGHAT and CDR2 FQNNGV. This CDR3 has 15 residues. The CDR3 nucleotides read TGTGCCAGCAGCTTAGGAAGGGCTGGGGCCAACGTCCTGACTTTC. It codes for CASSLGRAGANVLTF.

The chain has TRBV2 and TRBJ1-4; unclear D gene. This CDR3 has 14 residues. With 6 bases removed from V and 4 bases from J, the gap between germline ends came to 12 bases. From germline, CDR1 is SNHLY and CDR2 FYNNEI. The CDR3 spells CASRGSHINEKLFF. For the CDR3, the DNA is TGTGCCAGCAGGGGTTCCCATATTAATGAAAAACTGTTTTTT.